This TCR beta chain originates from a study of identifying expanded T cells in peripheral blood. The protocol was immunoSEQ multiplex PCR, while the TCRdb copy is restricted to in-frame clones and leaves out a portion. The sample contains about 63,000 clones, around 83% of which appear only once. V shed 6 bases, J shed 7 bases, and the junction held 6 bases outside the gene matches. The CDR3 runs to 14 residues. Germline V gives CDR1 SNHLY, CDR2 FYNNEI. Sequenced material: blood. This chain joins TRBV2 and TRBJ1-6; 7 nucleotides align to TRBD1. This sequence was found in a person between 18 and 69 years old in good health. CDR3 in amino acids: CASRDRFGNSPLHF. CDR3 DNA sequence: TGTGCCAGCAGGGACAGGTTCGGGAATTCACCCCTCCACTTT.